Listed here are 21 T cell receptor beta chains from one sample, sequenced in a study of blood T cell repertoires in COVID-19. Assay: immunoSEQ multiplex PCR; the TCRdb copy retains only in-frame clones and omits some. The sample lists more than 130,000 clones, around nine tenths occurring once. Material for sequencing was peripheral blood. Receptor source: a woman aged 40-49 years with acute or convalescent COVID-19.

The V gene is TRBV12-3 or TRBV12-4, the J gene TRBJ1-2; the match to TRBD1 covers 7 bases. Trimming removed 2 bases from V and 5 bases from J; junction bases left unmatched: 2. CDR3 length equals 13 residues. CDR3 region: CASSLQGDYGYTF. For the CDR3, the DNA is TGTGCCAGCAGTTTACAGGGGGATTATGGCTACACCTTC.

This chain links TRBV30 with TRBJ1-6; D perhaps matches TRBD1 (5 bases). The CDR3 is made up of 15 amino acids. Germline V gene sequence: CDR1 GTSNPN, CDR2 SVGIG (reference sequence). V lost 1 base and J lost 8, with 15 bases in between. As DNA, the CDR3 is TGTGCCTGGAGTGCGGGGCAACGGGGGTATTCACCCCTCCACTTT. This encodes CAWSAGQRGYSPLHF.

The chain links TRBV7-3 to TRBJ2-2; TRBD2 agrees at 8 bases. V lost 4 bases to trimming and J lost 6 bases; unmatched junction nucleotides: 10. CDR1 is SGHTA, CDR2 FQGTGA, per germline. The CDR3 spans 16 residues. The CDR3 spells CASSSFSGGPSGELFF. CDR3 nucleotide sequence: TGTGCCAGCAGCTCCTTTTCGGGGGGGCCCTCCGGGGAGCTGTTTTTT.

The genes are TRBV9 and TRBJ2-1; 10 bases fit TRBD2. The V gene end was trimmed by 2 bases and the J gene end by 4 bases; junction bases not matched to a gene: 9. Germline V gene sequence: CDR1 SGDLS, CDR2 YYNGEE. There are 17 residues in the CDR3. The CDR3 DNA follows: TGTGCCAGCAGCGTCGGACTAGCGGTAACATATTACAATGAGCAGTTCTTC. Protein sequence: CASSVGLAVTYYNEQFF.

The CDR3 spells CASSPPGTGLYTGELFF. The CDR3 DNA is TGTGCCAGCAGCCCTCCCGGGACAGGGCTCTACACCGGGGAGCTGTTTTTT. The genes are TRBV9 and TRBJ2-2, with TRBD1 matching 9 bases. The V gene's germline CDR1 is SGDLS and CDR2 YYNGEE. The J segment lost 3 bases and the V segment lost 4 bases, leaving 10 bases of the junction unmatched. The CDR3 is made up of 17 amino acids.

The V and J genes are TRBV6-1 and TRBJ2-3, with TRBD2 matching 9 bases. This CDR3 has 15 residues. The ends lost 1 base at V and 2 bases at J; junction bases unmatched: 1. Germline CDR1 and CDR2: MNHNS and SASEGT. The CDR3 is CASSEVAGVTDTQYF. DNA of the CDR3: TGTGCCAGCAGTGAAGTAGCGGGGGTCACAGATACGCAGTATTTT.

The V gene is TRBV30, the J gene TRBJ2-7; tentatively, D is TRBD2 (5 bases). V shed 1 base and J shed 5 bases, with 12 bases lying between them. The CDR3 sequence is 13 residues long. Per germline, CDR1 GTSNPN and CDR2 SVGIG (reference sequence). The chain's CDR3 is CAWSAGFYNEQYF. Here the CDR3 DNA reads TGTGCCTGGAGTGCGGGGTTTTACAACGAGCAGTACTTC.

This chain joins TRBV10-1 and TRBJ2-3, with D perhaps matching TRBD2 (7 bases). CDR1 is WNHNN and CDR2 is SYGVQD in the germline V gene (reference sequence). The V and J ends lost 3 bases and 6 bases respectively, with 19 bases between them. The length of the CDR3 is 16 residues. DNA of the CDR3: TGCGCCAGCAGTGACCGGCGGGAGAAGGGGGTGGATACGCAGTATTTT. This sequence encodes CASSDRREKGVDTQYF.

V is TRBV6-5 and J is TRBJ2-3; D not certain. Trimming took off 7 bases at V and 6 bases at J, with 14 bases between the two ends. The CDR3 runs to 13 residues. The germline V gene encodes CDR1 MNHEY and CDR2 SVGAGI. CDR3 residues: CASTGYPGDTQYF. In DNA form, the CDR3 reads TGTGCCAGCACCGGGTACCCTGGGGATACGCAGTATTTT.

The rearrangement links TRBV4-1 to TRBJ1-6, with 7 positions matching TRBD1. V gave up 0 bases and J gave up 0 bases; unmatched junction bases: 5. The CDR3 covers 18 residues. Germline CDR1 is MGHRA and CDR2 is YSYEKL. CDR3 in amino acids: CASSQDGGDSSYNSPLHF. In nucleotides, the CDR3 is TGCGCCAGCAGCCAAGATGGCGGGGACAGCTCCTATAATTCACCCCTCCACTTT.

This chain uses TRBV4-2 with TRBJ2-2; TRBD1 matches 9 bases. CDR3 length: 16 residues. With 3 bases clipped from V and 3 bases from J, the junction kept 5 bases outside the gene matches. CDR1 is LGHNA and CDR2 is YNFKEQ in the germline V gene. The CDR3 protein is CASSQAGQGYTGELFF. CDR3 nucleotide sequence: TGTGCCAGCAGCCAGGCCGGACAGGGGTACACCGGGGAGCTGTTTTTT.

This clone was recorded a few times. This chain links TRBV9 with TRBJ1-2; D is possibly TRBD1 (6 bases). This CDR3 contains 15 residues. V lost 4 bases to trimming and J lost 7 bases, with 20 bases between them. Germline V gene lookup returns CDR1 SGDLS and CDR2 YYNGEE. In nucleotides, the CDR3 is TGTGCCAGCAGCAGAACAGGGCTATGGCGGAGTGGCTACACCTTC. Translation gives CASSRTGLWRSGYTF.

This chain joins TRBV6-5 and TRBJ2-2; D may be TRBD2 (5 bases). The CDR3 runs to 11 residues. The germline CDR1 and CDR2 sequences are MNHEY and SVGAGI. The V end lost 7 bases, the J end lost 7 bases, and 7 bases lay between the germline ends. CDR3 in amino acids: CASTRVGELFF. As DNA, the CDR3 is TGTGCCAGCACGCGGGTCGGGGAGCTGTTTTTT.

This chain connects TRBV9 to TRBJ2-4; 10 positions match TRBD1. This CDR3 is 15 amino acids long. From germline, CDR1 is SGDLS and CDR2 YYNGEE. Trimming at V came to 4 bases and at J to 8 bases, leaving 9 bases not matched to a gene. CDR3 coding DNA: TGTGCCAGCAGCCCGGACCGGGACAGGGGACACATTCAGTACTTC. This gives the protein CASSPDRDRGHIQYF. The complete variable domain, with remaining parts taken from reference TRBV9 and TRBJ2-4, reads DSGVTQTPKHLITATGQRVTLRCSPRSGDLSVYWYQQSLDQGLQFLIQYYNGEERAKGNILERFSAQQFPDLHSELNLSSLELGDSALYFCASSPDRDRGHIQYFGAGTRLSVL.

The rearrangement uses TRBV3-1 (or the pseudogene TRBV3-2) and TRBJ1-6; 10 bases line up with TRBD1. This CDR3 spans 15 amino acids. The germline V gene encodes CDR1 LGHDT and CDR2 YNNKEL (reference sequence). The junction had 5 bases not matched to a gene; V was cut back by 5 bases and J by 7 bases. The CDR3 protein is CASSYRTGGNSPLHF. Written as DNA, the CDR3 is TGTGCCAGCAGCTACCGGACAGGGGGGAATTCACCCCTCCACTTT.

This clone was observed a few times. The chain carries TRBV5-5 and TRBJ2-3; 9 nucleotides align to TRBD2. Germline CDR1 reads SGHKS; CDR2 reads YYEKEE (reference sequence). With V trimmed by 0 bases and J by 5 bases, 7 bases remained unmatched. The CDR3 has 16 residues. The CDR3 sequence: CASSLGAGGPGDTQYF. Written as DNA, the CDR3 is TGTGCCAGCAGCTTGGGCGCGGGGGGGCCGGGAGATACGCAGTATTTT. The entire variable domain, with the rest obtained from reference TRBV5-5 and TRBJ2-3, is as follows: DAGVTQSPTHLIKTRGQQVTLRCSPISGHKSVSWYQQVLGQGPQFIFQYYEKEERGRGNFPDRFSARQFPNYSSELNVNALLLGDSALYLCASSLGAGGPGDTQYFGPGTRLTVL.

This chain connects TRBV28 to TRBJ1-5, with D possibly matching TRBD1 (5 bases). Between the trimmed V and J ends, which lost 7 bases and 2 bases, there was a span of 21 bases. CDR3 size: 17 residues. The germline CDR1 and CDR2 sequences are MDHEN and SYDVKM. The CDR3 here is CASTQGIGGTGNQPQHF. For the CDR3, the DNA is TGTGCCAGCACCCAGGGTATCGGGGGTACGGGCAATCAGCCCCAGCATTTT.

The CDR3 region has the DNA TGTGCCAGCACAAAGGGAGGTCGCCCGGATACGCAGTATTTT. Encoded protein: CASTKGGRPDTQYF. The chain has TRBV18 and TRBJ2-3; TRBD2 might be the D (6 bases). Germline loops: CDR1 KGHSH, CDR2 LQKENI. V shed 8 bases and J shed 6 bases, with 18 bases lying between them. The CDR3 is 14 residues long.

This chain uses TRBV24-1 with TRBJ2-1, with 7 bases fitting TRBD2. The V segment lost 1 base and the J segment 9 bases; nucleotides outside the gene matches: 8. The CDR3 has 15 residues. Germline V gives CDR1 KGHDR, CDR2 SFDVKD. CDR3 sequence (DNA): TGTGCCACCAGTGATTTCCTAGCGGAGGACGTTGAGCAGTTCTTC. It translates to CATSDFLAEDVEQFF.

The rearrangement uses TRBV12-3 or TRBV12-4 and TRBJ1-5; 7 nucleotides agree with TRBD1. Trimming cost V 6 bases and J 7 bases; bases outside gene matches: 6. This CDR3 contains 13 residues. Here the CDR3 DNA reads TGTGCCAGCAGCATGACAGGGTTCCAGCCCCAGCATTTT. Translation: CASSMTGFQPQHF.

This clone was seen only once. This rearrangement joins TRBV9 to TRBJ2-1; weak D call: TRBD2 (6 bases). Looked up from germline, CDR1 is SGDLS and CDR2 is YYNGEE. V lost 4 bases and J lost 7, with 24 bases in between. The CDR3 contains 17 residues. DNA of the CDR3: TGTGCCAGCAGCACCCCAGTTTCGGCGGGGAGGTGGAATGAGCAGTTCTTC. Translation: CASSTPVSAGRWNEQFF.